This is a list of T cell receptor beta chains from one sample in a study of cytomegalovirus exposure and HLA in healthy donors. Measured with immunoSEQ multiplex PCR; TCRdb has only the in-frame clones, and not every one. This sample's table has about 170,000 clones. Sequenced input: PBMCs. The receptors come from a young woman in good health and CMV-seropositive. CDR3s include the opening cysteine and the closing phenylalanine or tryptophan. D genes are given only for firm matches.

j_call,d_call,cdr3_length,v_call,cdr3_aa,cdr3_nt
TRBJ2-6,.,15,TRBV29-1,CSVSGLRSGANVLTF,TGCAGCGTTAGCGGTCTCAGGTCTGGGGCCAACGTCCTGACTTTC
TRBJ2-7,TRBD2,17,TRBV7-8,CASSLDWRGLAGYEQYF,TGTGCCAGCAGCTTAGATTGGCGGGGACTAGCGGGTTACGAGCAGTACTTC
TRBJ2-2,.,16,TRBV2,CASRRGDRVNTGELFF,TGTGCCAGCAGGCGGGGGGACAGGGTTAACACCGGGGAGCTGTTTTTT
TRBJ2-5,TRBD2,15,TRBV5-4,CASSTRTSGQETQYF,TGTGCCAGCAGCACCCGGACTAGCGGCCAAGAGACCCAGTACTTC
TRBJ1-2,.,13,TRBV18,CASSPGGTYGYTF,TGTGCCAGCTCACCGGGGGGAACCTATGGCTACACCTTC
TRBJ2-5,.,13,TRBV5-1,CASSPRYQETQYF,TGCGCCAGCAGCCCACGGTACCAAGAGACCCAGTACTTC
TRBJ1-2,.,12,TRBV30,CAWTGNPGGYTF,TGTGCCTGGACAGGAAACCCCGGAGGCTACACCTTC
TRBJ2-5,TRBD1,14,TRBV29-1,CSAQTHTGVETQYF,TGCAGCGCCCAGACACACACAGGGGTGGAGACCCAGTACTTC
TRBJ2-1,.,17,TRBV2,CASRINRDPGSGSEQFF,TGTGCCAGCAGGATCAACAGGGACCCAGGTTCGGGGAGTGAGCAGTTCTTC
TRBJ2-3,.,14,TRBV6-5,CASSYSTSTDTQYF,TGTGCCAGCAGTTACTCCACTAGCACAGATACGCAGTATTTT
TRBJ1-4,TRBD1,14,TRBV5-4,CASSPGTANEKLFF,TGTGCCAGCAGCCCAGGGACAGCGAATGAAAAACTGTTTTTT